These T cell receptor beta chains were read from a single sample in a study of PD-1 blockade in classical Hodgkin lymphoma. Sequencing was performed with immunoSEQ multiplex PCR; in TCRdb, only in-frame clones are kept and a portion is missing. The sample has about 97,000 clones, approximately 88% seen once. Source: peripheral blood mononuclear cells (PBMCs), taken at baseline. Receptor source: a human donor with classical Hodgkin lymphoma. Each CDR3 is given with its conserved first and last residue. D genes are given only for firm matches. Where a row states a size, it is once, few, many or the class of an expanded clone; other rows omit it.

clone_size d_call j_call v_call cdr3_nt cdr3_aa
. . TRBJ1-1 TRBV18 TGTGCCAGCTCTCCTGACGGACGGGGGGTCACTGAAGCTTTCTTT CASSPDGRGVTEAFF
. TRBD1 TRBJ1-2 TRBV2 TGTGCCAGCAGTGGGTATTGGGGACAGGGGTCCTATGGCTACACCTTC CASSGYWGQGSYGYTF
once . TRBJ2-5 TRBV5-1 TGCGCCAGCAGCTCCCAAGAGACCCAGTACTTC CASSSQETQYF
. . TRBJ2-5 TRBV2 TGTGCCAGCAGTGAGGGCACGCAAGAGACCCAGTACTTC CASSEGTQETQYF
. . TRBJ1-1 TRBV7-9 TGTGCCAGCAGCTTACTAAGTCTCTTCGTGACGGACACTGAAGCTTTCTTT CASSLLSLFVTDTEAFF
. TRBD2 TRBJ2-1 TRBV5-1 TGCGCCAGCAGCCCGCGGGAGGGCCGGGACAATGAGCAGTTCTTC CASSPREGRDNEQFF
. . TRBJ2-7 TRBV10-3 TGTGCCATCAGTGAGTCCAGAGGTCGGGCCGACCGGTGGGACGAGCAGTACTTC CAISESRGRADRWDEQYF
once . TRBJ2-3 TRBV7-8 TGTGCCAGCAGCCACTTGGTCCCAGATACGCAGTATTTT CASSHLVPDTQYF
. TRBD2 TRBJ2-2 TRBV10-2 TGCGCCACCCCGGCTGCGGGAGGCTACACCGGGGAGCTGTTTTTT CATPAAGGYTGELFF
. . TRBJ2-7 TRBV2 TGTGCCAGCAGTGGCAGCCTAATGGGGGAGCAGTACTTC CASSGSLMGEQYF
. . TRBJ1-1 TRBV19 TGTGCCAGTATCCCCCCTTTGCCCGACACTGAAGCTTTCTTT CASIPPLPDTEAFF
. . TRBJ2-5 TRBV10-3 TGTGCCATCAGTGAGTCCGGGGGCCCGGGGGAGACCCAGTACTTC CAISESGGPGETQYF
. . TRBJ2-5 TRBV7-2 TGTGCCAGCAGCTTAGGACCTGTCCAAGAGACCCAGTACTTC CASSLGPVQETQYF
. . TRBJ2-2 TRBV12-2 TGTGCAAGTCGCACCCACCACGCGGGACAAATTTCGGTCGGGGAGCTGTTTTTT CASRTHHAGQISVGELFF
. TRBD2 TRBJ2-3 TRBV7-6 TGTGCCAGCAGCCCCCTTGGAGGCGGGAGTACAGATACGCAGTATTTT CASSPLGGGSTDTQYF
. . TRBJ2-1 TRBV11-3 TGTGCCAGCAGCCCAGGGATTGAGCAGTTCTTC CASSPGIEQFF
. . TRBJ1-5 TRBV28 TGTGCCAGCAGTTTTTTCGAGGGGGGCCACCAGCCCCAGCATTTT CASSFFEGGHQPQHF
. . TRBJ1-1 TRBV28 TGTGCCACCTTGGACACTGAAGCTTTCTTT CATLDTEAFF
once TRBD2 TRBJ2-5 TRBV5-4 TGTGCCAGCAGCATGAGGGCGGGGGAGGAGGAGACCCAGTACTTC CASSMRAGEEETQYF
. TRBD2 TRBJ2-7 TRBV7-2 TGTGCCAGCACCCTTCTAGCGGGAGTGACACTGGGCGAGCAGTACTTC CASTLLAGVTLGEQYF
. . TRBJ2-1 TRBV5-1 TGCGCCAGCAGCTTGGTGGGCAGACGCTCCTACAATGAGCAGTTCTTC CASSLVGRRSYNEQFF
. . TRBJ1-3 TRBV14 TGTGCCAGCAGCCAATCTCTGGCAGGGGTCGGAAACACCATATATTTT CASSQSLAGVGNTIYF
. TRBD1 TRBJ2-5 TRBV28 TGTGCCAGCAGTTTCTCCGGACAGGGCGGAGAGACCCAGTACTTC CASSFSGQGGETQYF
. . TRBJ1-1 TRBV2 TGTGCCAGCAGTGAACAGGGCCGGGGTAACACTGAAGCTTTCTTT CASSEQGRGNTEAFF
. . TRBJ1-6 TRBV30 TGTGCCTGGAGTGTACCTGGGGATAATTCACCCCTCCACTTT CAWSVPGDNSPLHF
. . TRBJ2-1 TRBV12-5 TGTGCTAGTGGGGGTCAGGGAACCAATGAGCAGTTCTTC CASGGQGTNEQFF
. TRBD1 TRBJ2-2 TRBV7-8 TGTGCCAGCAGTTCCGTGACAGGGGGGACCGGGGAGCTGTTTTTT CASSSVTGGTGELFF